This T cell receptor beta chain was captured in a study of molecular identifiers for immune sequencing clone quantification. Findings and caveats of the study: Same-barcode identical TCR molecules could make highly expanded clones look smaller than they are. Clonotypes surpassing 20 RNA copies contained over 98% of effector molecules, versus under 1% in naive cells.

Germline V gene sequence: CDR1 SGHNT, CDR2 YYREEE (reference sequence). The ends lost 3 bases at V and 2 bases at J; junction bases unmatched: 7. CDR3 length: 15 amino acids. This clonotype was recorded at least ten times. Its specificity is not known. MiXCR, run by TCRdb on the PCR reads, gives a single entry per CDR3 protein. This sample carries nearly 55,000 distinct CDR3 sequences, just over 35% of them seen once, and the ten largest clones take about 4.1%. This sequence originates from a human donor in good health. Some libraries in this study had Jurkat cell RNA spiked in. V usage is TRBV5-4 and J usage is TRBJ2-7; 8 bases are a match to TRBD2. Sequenced input: naive CD8+ T cells from blood, with Jurkat cell RNA spiked in. The subset was: FACS-sorted CD8+CD4-CCR7+CD45RA+ naive T cells. DNA of the CDR3: TGTGCCAGCAGCTGGGGCGCGGGGGGACCCTACGAGCAGTACTTC. Residues: CASSWGAGGPYEQYF.